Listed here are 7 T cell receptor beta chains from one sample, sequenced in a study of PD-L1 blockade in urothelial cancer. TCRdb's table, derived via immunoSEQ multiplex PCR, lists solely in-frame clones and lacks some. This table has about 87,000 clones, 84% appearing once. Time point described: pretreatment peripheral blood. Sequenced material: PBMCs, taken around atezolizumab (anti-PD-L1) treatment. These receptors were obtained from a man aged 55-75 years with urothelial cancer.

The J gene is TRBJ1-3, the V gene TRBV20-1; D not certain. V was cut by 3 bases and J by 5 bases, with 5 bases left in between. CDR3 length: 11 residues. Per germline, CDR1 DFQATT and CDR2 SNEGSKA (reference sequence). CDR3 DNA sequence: TGCAGTGCTAGCGGTCGAAACACCATATATTTT. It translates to CSASGRNTIYF.

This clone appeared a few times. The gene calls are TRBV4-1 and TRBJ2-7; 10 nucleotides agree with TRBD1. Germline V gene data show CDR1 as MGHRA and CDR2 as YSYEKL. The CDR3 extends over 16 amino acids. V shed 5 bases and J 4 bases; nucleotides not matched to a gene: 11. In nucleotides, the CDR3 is TGCGCCAGCAGCAGATCGGAGAGGGACAGGGGATACGAGCAGTACTTC. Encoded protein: CASSRSERDRGYEQYF.

Here the CDR3 reads CASSVRKNTEAFF. The DNA for the CDR3 is TGTGCCAGCAGTGTCAGGAAGAACACTGAAGCTTTCTTT. The rearrangement joins TRBV7-8 to TRBJ1-1; D is undetermined. This CDR3 region has 13 residues. Germline V CDR1 and CDR2: SGHVS, FQNEAQ. V lost 6 bases and J lost 1, with 9 bases in between. Variable domain in full (rest from reference TRBV7-8 and TRBJ1-1): GAGVSQSPRYKVAKRGQDVALRCDPISGHVSLFWYQQALGQGPEFLTYFQNEAQLDKSGLPSDRFFAERPEGSVSTLKIQRTQQEDSAVYLCASSVRKNTEAFFGQGTRLTVV.

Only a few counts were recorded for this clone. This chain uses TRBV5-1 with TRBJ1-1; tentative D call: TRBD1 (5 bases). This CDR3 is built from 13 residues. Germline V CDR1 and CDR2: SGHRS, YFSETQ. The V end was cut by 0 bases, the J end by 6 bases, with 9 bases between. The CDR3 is CASSLAGKPEAFF. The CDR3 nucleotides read TGCGCCAGCAGCTTGGCAGGGAAACCTGAAGCTTTCTTT.

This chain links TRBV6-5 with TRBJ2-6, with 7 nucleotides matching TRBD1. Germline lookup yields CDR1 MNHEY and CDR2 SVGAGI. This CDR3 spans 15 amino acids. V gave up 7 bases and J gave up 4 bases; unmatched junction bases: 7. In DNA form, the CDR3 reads TGTGCCAGCAAAGCGACAGGGTACGGGGCCAACGTCCTGACTTTC. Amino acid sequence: CASKATGYGANVLTF.

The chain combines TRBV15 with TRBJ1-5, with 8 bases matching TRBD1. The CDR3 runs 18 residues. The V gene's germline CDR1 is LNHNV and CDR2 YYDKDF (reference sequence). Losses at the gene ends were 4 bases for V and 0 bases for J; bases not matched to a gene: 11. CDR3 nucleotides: TGTGCCACCAGCAAATATCAGGGGGCGAAGTATAGCAATCAGCCCCAGCATTTT. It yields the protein CATSKYQGAKYSNQPQHF. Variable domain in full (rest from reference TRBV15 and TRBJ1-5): DAMVIQNPRYQVTQFGKPVTLSCSQTLNHNVMYWYQQKSSQAPKLLFHYYDKDFNNEADTPDNFQSRRPNTSFCFLDIRSPGLGDTAMYLCATSKYQGAKYSNQPQHFGDGTRLSIL.

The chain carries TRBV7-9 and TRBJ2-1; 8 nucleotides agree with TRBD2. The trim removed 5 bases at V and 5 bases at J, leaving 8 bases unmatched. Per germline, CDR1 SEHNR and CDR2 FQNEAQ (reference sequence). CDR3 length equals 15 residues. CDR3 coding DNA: TGTGCCAGCAGCGGTAGCGGGATATATAACAATGAGCAGTTCTTC. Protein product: CASSGSGIYNNEQFF.